This T cell receptor beta chain stems from a study of blood T cell repertoires in COVID-19. The CDR3 is made up of 14 amino acids. V dropped 5 bases and J dropped 4 bases, with 14 bases sitting between them. CDR1 and CDR2 (germline): LNHDA, SQIVND (reference sequence). Method: immunoSEQ multiplex PCR; TCRdb's copy keeps in-frame clones and lacks some. The data contain over 200,000 clones, around four fifths of them singletons. The receptor was derived from a man between 40 and 49 years old who had recovered from COVID-19. The chain recombines TRBV19 with TRBJ1-1; no reliable D call. Material: PBMCs or T cells enriched from blood (not recorded which). This chain's CDR3 is CASSDPGGVTEAFF. The CDR3 nucleotides are TGTGCCAGTAGTGACCCAGGCGGGGTCACTGAAGCTTTCTTT. Full variable domain (remainder filled in from reference TRBV19 and TRBJ1-1): DGGITQSPKYLFRKEGQNVTLSCEQNLNHDAMYWYRQDPGQGLRLIYYSQIVNDFQKGDIAEGYSVSREKKESFPLTVTSAQKNPTAFYLCASSDPGGVTEAFFGQGTRLTVV.